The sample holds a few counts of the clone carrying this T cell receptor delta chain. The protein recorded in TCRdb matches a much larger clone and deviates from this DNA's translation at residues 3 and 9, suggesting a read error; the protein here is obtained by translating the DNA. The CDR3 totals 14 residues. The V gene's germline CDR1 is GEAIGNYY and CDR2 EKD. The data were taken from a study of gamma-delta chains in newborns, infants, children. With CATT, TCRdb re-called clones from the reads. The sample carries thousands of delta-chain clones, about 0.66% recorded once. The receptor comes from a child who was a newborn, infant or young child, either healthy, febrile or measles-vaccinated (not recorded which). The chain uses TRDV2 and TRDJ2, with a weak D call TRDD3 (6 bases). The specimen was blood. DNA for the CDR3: TGTGCCCGTGACGCCTTGGGGATCGGGGCACAACTCTTCTTT. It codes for CARDALGIGAQLFF.